This T cell receptor beta chain derives from a study of T cells in Graves' hyperthyroidism and ophthalmopathy. Whole-study context: Upon initial diagnosis and before any treatment, peripheral blood was collected.

Trimming left V 4 bases short and J 1 base short, with 18 bases between. The CDR3 totals 17 residues. The germline V gene has CDR1 SGDLS and CDR2 YYNGEE. Amplified regions were TCR beta CDR3 sequences from RNA transcripts. An initial round of RT-PCR targeting the TCR CDR3 relied on the HTBI primer set. TCRdb reanalysed the multiplex PCR reads using MiXCR and keeps one entry per CDR3 protein. The sample contains some 500,000 distinct CDR3 sequences, over 13% of which appear only once. The origin of this receptor is a young woman with Graves' hyperthyroidism. Input material: blood. This chain links TRBV9 with TRBJ1-3, with D perhaps TRBD1 (6 bases). CDR3 residues: CASSPLGQPSSGNTIYF. DNA for the CDR3: TGTGCCAGCAGCCCCTTAGGACAGCCTTCGTCTGGAAACACCATATATTTT.